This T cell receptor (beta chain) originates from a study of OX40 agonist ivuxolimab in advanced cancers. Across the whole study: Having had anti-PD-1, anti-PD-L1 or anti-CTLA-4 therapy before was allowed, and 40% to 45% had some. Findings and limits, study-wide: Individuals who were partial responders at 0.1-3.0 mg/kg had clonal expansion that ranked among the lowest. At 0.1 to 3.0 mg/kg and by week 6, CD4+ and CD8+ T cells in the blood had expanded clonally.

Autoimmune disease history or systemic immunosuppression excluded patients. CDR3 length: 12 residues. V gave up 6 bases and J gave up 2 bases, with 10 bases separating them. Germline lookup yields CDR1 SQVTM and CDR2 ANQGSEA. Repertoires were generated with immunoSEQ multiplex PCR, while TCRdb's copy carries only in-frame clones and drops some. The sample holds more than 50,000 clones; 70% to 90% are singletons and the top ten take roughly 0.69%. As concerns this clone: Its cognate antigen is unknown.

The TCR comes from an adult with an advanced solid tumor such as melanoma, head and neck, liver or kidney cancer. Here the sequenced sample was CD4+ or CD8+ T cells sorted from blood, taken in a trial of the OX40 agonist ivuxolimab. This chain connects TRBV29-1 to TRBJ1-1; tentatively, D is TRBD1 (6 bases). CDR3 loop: CSVATGNTEAFF. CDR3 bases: TGCAGCGTCGCGACAGGAAACACTGAAGCTTTCTTT. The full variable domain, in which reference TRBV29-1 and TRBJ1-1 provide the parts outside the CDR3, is SAVISQKPSRDICQRGTSLTIQCQVDSQVTMMFWYRQQPGQSLTLIATANQGSEATYESGFVIDKFPISRPNLTFSTLTVSNMSPEDSSIYLCSVATGNTEAFFGQGTRLTVV.